These 8 T cell receptor beta chains were sequenced from one sample in a study of blood T cells in healthy people across ages. It was with a sample-barcoded 5' primer and a J-beta primer mix that a second PCR of about 6 to 12 cycles was run. MiXCR was run by TCRdb on the 5' RACE reads, yielding one entry per CDR3 protein. The sample carries around 1.1 million distinct CDR3 sequences, roughly two fifths recorded once. The sequencing sample was made of blood. The receptor source for this set is a man aged 18-30 years in good health.

This chain links TRBV3-1 with TRBJ2-7, with D maybe TRBD2 (6 bases). Germline V lookup: CDR1 LGHDT, CDR2 YNNKEL (reference sequence). V lost 4 bases and J 2 bases, leaving 12 bases between the germline ends. This CDR3 has 14 residues. CDR3 DNA: TGTGCCAGCAGCCCCTTCGGCGGGGCCTACGAGCAGTACTTC. Its protein is CASSPFGGAYEQYF.

The chain employs TRBV20-1 and TRBJ1-1; D remains ambiguous. Per germline, CDR1 DFQATT and CDR2 SNEGSKA (reference sequence). V was pared by 1 base and J by 0 bases, with 9 bases between. The CDR3 has 14 residues. Written as DNA, the CDR3 is TGCAGTGCTAGAGTAGCCATGATGAACACTGAAGCTTTCTTT. This gives the protein CSARVAMMNTEAFF.

In its sample, this clonotype was seen a few times. J is TRBJ1-2 and V is TRBV7-9; a possible D gene is TRBD1 (5 bases). Trimming removed 1 base from V and 4 bases from J, with 10 bases in between. Germline values: CDR1 SEHNR, CDR2 FQNEAQ (reference sequence). The CDR3 runs 14 residues. The CDR3 reads CASSLVGEAYGYTF. The CDR3 DNA reads TGTGCCAGCAGCTTAGTAGGGGAGGCCTATGGCTACACCTTC.

The chain couples TRBV2 to TRBJ2-5, with D uncertain. The CDR3 covers 15 residues. V was pared by 0 bases and J by 2 bases, with 10 bases between. Germline lookup yields CDR1 SNHLY and CDR2 FYNNEI. In nucleotides, the CDR3 is TGTGCCAGCAGTGAAGCGATAGGGCCTCAAGAGACCCAGTACTTC. Its translation: CASSEAIGPQETQYF.

V is TRBV4-3 and J is TRBJ2-6, with D possibly TRBD1 on 6 matching bases. V was cut by 3 bases and J by 9 bases, with 12 bases left in between. The germline gives CDR1 LGHNA, CDR2 YSLEER. The CDR3 runs 14 residues. In DNA form, the CDR3 reads TGCGCCAGCAGCCATTACAGGACAGACAACGTCCTGACTTTC. Protein: CASSHYRTDNVLTF.

This clonotype was seen more than once but under ten times. The chain carries TRBV6-5 and TRBJ1-2; perhaps TRBD1 as D (6 bases). Germline V gene data show CDR1 as MNHEY and CDR2 as SVGAGI. This CDR3 is 19 amino acids long. The V end was cut by 4 bases, the J end by 2 bases, with 26 bases between. For the CDR3, the DNA is TGTGCCAGCAGTTCCCGAACCGGGGACACAAATAGAGAAAACTATGGCTACACCTTC. Translating gives CASSSRTGDTNRENYGYTF.

The chain is built from TRBV7-8 and TRBJ2-3; 8 bases align to TRBD1. Germline lookup yields CDR1 SGHVS and CDR2 FQNEAQ. V was clipped by 4 bases and J by 3 bases; unmatched bases: 9. The CDR3 is 16 residues long. CDR3 region: CASSSTGGVRTDTQYF. The CDR3, as DNA: TGTGCCAGCAGCTCCACAGGGGGAGTGAGGACAGATACGCAGTATTTT.

This clonotype turned up a few times. The DNA for the CDR3 is TGTGCCAGCAGCTTAGGTCTAGCCTTATCCGATGAGCAGTTCTTC. Amino acids: CASSLGLALSDEQFF. V is TRBV7-9 and J is TRBJ2-1; a weak D match, TRBD2 (5 bases). The length of the CDR3 is 15 residues. Trimming cost V 1 base and J 8 bases, with 15 bases left between them. Germline CDR1 and CDR2: SEHNR and FQNEAQ (reference sequence).